This TCR beta chain was profiled in a study of T cell responses to AZD1222 COVID-19 vaccine. Germline V gene lookup returns CDR1 MNHEY and CDR2 SVGAGI. V was pared by 2 bases and J by 1 base, with 3 bases between. This CDR3 is built from 13 residues. A note on this clone: Within the sample, other DNA sequences also encode this same CDR3.

Here immunoSEQ multiplex PCR was the method, and the copy in TCRdb shows in-frame clones only, minus some. The table includes under 150,000 clones, roughly 90% detected once. The chain employs TRBV6-5 and TRBJ1-5, with D unresolved. The TCR was taken from an adult in good health. The sequencing used peripheral blood, collected on day 0 of AZD1222 vaccination. The CDR3 DNA reads TGTGCCAGCAGTTACGGAAGCAATCAGCCCCAGCATTTT. Its protein is CASSYGSNQPQHF.